This T cell receptor beta chain was sequenced for a study of blood T cell repertoires in COVID-19. Study summary: The United States, Italy and Spain supplied acute and convalescent COVID-19 samples. Nucleic acid was either cDNA or gDNA, and it came from T cells, B-cell-depleted T cells, or PBMCs.

Germline CDR1 reads SNHLY; CDR2 reads FYNNEI. CDR3 length: 13 amino acids. Original processing notes: Estimation of nucleated cell counts relied on the amplification of reference gene primers. Assay: immunoSEQ multiplex PCR; the TCRdb copy retains only in-frame clones and omits some. V and J calls and clone size come straight from that table; D and trimming were deduced from the DNA. The top ten clones hold 4.2% of a sample with over 100,000 clones, 75% to 95% of them seen once. This receptor was taken from a man aged 18 to 29 with acute or convalescent COVID-19. The sequenced sample consisted of peripheral blood. The chain combines TRBV2 with TRBJ2-7; 7 nucleotides align to TRBD2. Here the CDR3 DNA reads TGTGCGGACGGCCGCGACGGGGGGTACGAGCAGTACTTC. Protein sequence: CADGRDGGYEQYF.